This T cell receptor beta chain was documented in a study of T cells expressing NK-cell markers. Using the 5' RACE reads, TCRdb records one entry per CDR3 protein without DNA. The specimen's table records about 450,000 distinct CDR3 sequences. This CDR3 has 12 amino acids. Germline CDR1 DFQATT, CDR2 SNEGSKA (reference sequence). The sequencing sample was made of blood T cells: a sorted CD56 or NKG2C T cell subset, CD4+ or CD8+ T cells, or bulk PBMC T cells (not recorded which). The chain uses TRBV20-1 and TRBJ2-3; TCRdb designates TRBD2, a call that cannot be tested without DNA. This clonotype was sampled from a woman aged 18 to 75 in good health. The CDR3 here is CSAIATADTQYF.